Given below is one TCR beta chain in context. Its antigen is not identified. Following extraction, RNA underwent reverse transcription to cDNA, which served as the sequencing template. Profiled with immunoSEQ multiplex PCR; TCRdb holds only in-frame clones, not every one. The table lists over 150,000 clones, roughly three fifths of them singletons. V shed 3 bases and J shed 3 bases, with 13 bases lying between them. The CDR3 spans 14 residues. Germline CDR1 and CDR2: SGDLS and YYNGEE. The source of the sample is a study of CD8+ T cells in alopecia areata. Study-level findings and limits: Normal-skin resident alphabeta T cells also appear among scalp sample sequences. Lesional scalp exceeded normal scalp in clonality, especially in alopecia totalis/universalis.

The sequencing input was CD8+ T cells sorted from blood. This chain uses TRBV9 with TRBJ2-7; D gene unclear. This TCR came from a human donor in good health. The CDR3 region is CASSARAGGYEQYF. CDR3 coding DNA: TGTGCCAGCAGCGCCAGAGCCGGCGGCTACGAGCAGTACTTC.